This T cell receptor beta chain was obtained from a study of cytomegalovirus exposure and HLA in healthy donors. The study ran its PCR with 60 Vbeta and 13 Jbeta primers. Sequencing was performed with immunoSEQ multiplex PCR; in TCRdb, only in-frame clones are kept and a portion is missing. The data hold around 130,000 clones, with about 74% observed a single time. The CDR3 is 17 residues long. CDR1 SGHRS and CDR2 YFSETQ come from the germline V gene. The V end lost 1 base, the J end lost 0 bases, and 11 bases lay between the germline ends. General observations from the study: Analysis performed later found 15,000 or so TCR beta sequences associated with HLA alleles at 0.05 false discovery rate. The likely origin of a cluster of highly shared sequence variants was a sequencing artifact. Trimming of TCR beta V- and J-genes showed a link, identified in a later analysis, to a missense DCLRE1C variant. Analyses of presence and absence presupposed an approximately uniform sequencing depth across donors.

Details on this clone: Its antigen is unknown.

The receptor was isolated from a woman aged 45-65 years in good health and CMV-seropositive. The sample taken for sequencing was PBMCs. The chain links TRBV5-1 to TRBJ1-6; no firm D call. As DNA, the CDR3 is TGCGCCAGCAGCTTGACGGGGTCCAGCTCCTATAATTCACCCCTCCACTTT. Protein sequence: CASSLTGSSSYNSPLHF.